The clone carrying this T cell receptor beta chain was seen only a few times. The record originates from a study of CD8+ T cells in alopecia areata. RNA was isolated and reverse transcribed to cDNA, the sequencing template. The data were produced by immunoSEQ multiplex PCR, yet TCRdb's version contains in-frame clones alone and is incomplete. The sample holds about 150,000 clones, 62% seen once. CDR3 length: 16 residues. J lost 4 bases, V lost 3 bases, and 8 bases had no gene match. From germline, CDR1 is SGHVS and CDR2 FNYEAQ. Sequenced input: CD8+ T cells sorted from blood. V gene TRBV7-6 combines with J gene TRBJ2-2; 7 bases align to TRBD2. This receptor was identified in a human donor in good health. CDR3 loop: CASSFLADPVTGELFF. The CDR3, as DNA: TGTGCCAGCAGCTTTCTAGCGGATCCGGTCACCGGGGAGCTGTTTTTT.